This T cell receptor (beta chain) came from a study of tumor and adjacent non-tumor tissue in lung cancer. A modified ARM-PCR protocol with three rounds of nested PCR amplified TCRbeta. TCRdb re-called the multiplex PCR reads through MiXCR, storing one row per CDR3 protein. The repertoire holds approximately 70,000 distinct CDR3 sequences, with around three quarters as singletons. Study-level results: Tumor repertoires had a smaller top 100 clone share than normal lung. Higher tumor TCR diversity was associated with shorter survival.

For this clonotype: As yet, its antigen is unknown.

V shed 7 bases and J 1 base; nucleotides not matched to a gene: 21. CDR1 is SGHRS and CDR2 is YFSETQ in the germline V gene. The CDR3 sequence is 19 residues long. This sample's RNA came from whole unsorted tissue. Chemotherapy-naive patients with new lung cancer underwent thoracic surgery in China, August–late 2014. This receptor was obtained from a man between 60 and 75 years old with non-small cell lung cancer. What was sequenced was lung tumor tissue. The chain combines TRBV5-1 with TRBJ2-3; 7 bases line up with TRBD2. The CDR3 DNA reads as TGCGCCAGCGACAGAGATAGGGAGGGGAGATCGCACCGCACAGATACGCAGTATTTT. Translated: CASDRDREGRSHRTDTQYF.